The source of this T cell receptor beta chain is a study of long-term antiretroviral therapy in people with HIV (dated by TCRdb to between 2022 and 2023). About the full investigation: The earliest samples were collected roughly a decade before the 2015 WHO recommendation for immediate ART, at a time when ART was usually postponed until CD4 counts fell. About 40% of the 30 participants with HIV were female. A total of fewer than 200 cryopreserved PBMC samples were contributed to the cohort by 30 adults with confirmed HIV infection, with samples collected serially over a mean of approximately six years (range 1-12). Whether ART initiation and durable HIV suppression were associated with changes in peripheral blood TRB repertoire composition and diversity was tested in a retrospective serial study. No cross-contamination during QIAcube processing was seen in test extractions of a monoclonal T-cell line run alongside around 30 polyclonal samples. What the work shows at the level of the full study, not this receptor alone: At every time point, the repertoire was dominated by expanded TRB clones first identified before ART initiation, although this dominance fluctuated and, in many PLHIV, declined after ART. Unsorted PBMC were profiled instead of sorted CD4+ and CD8+ T cells because pre-ART samples had limited cell numbers. Since PBMC availability was limited, sequencing covered only the TCR beta chain, with no alpha chain pairing. Starting ART was linked to a significant rise in TRB diversity, yet even with long-term ART the diversity remained significantly lower than in transplant donor controls. Samples dated from 2004 to 2017, and the ART regimens used may be less effective than current ones. Inferences about post-ART repertoire changes were limited because no data were available on ART adherence, viral resistance or therapy changes. Narrower CDR3 length ranges were observed in HIV repertoires than in controls, and an antigen-experienced repertoire with only a slight naive shift after ART was suggested by the network structure.

The immunoSEQ hsTCRB v3.0 assay was used at survey level resolution to sequence the TRB variable region. A depth of roughly 40,000-50,000 T-cell genomes per sample was targeted for TRB sequencing. Pooled TRB libraries were sequenced on an Illumina MiSeq with a v3 150-cycle kit. Per the authors' processing: Repertoire analysis was performed in R inside a reproducible Nextflow workflow that covered QC, data transformation and analysis. LymphoSeq2, an R package for exploring AIRR-Seq data, was used to implement the custom analyses. A few samples yielding fewer than 5000 total TRB sequences were excluded, leaving 150 to 200 analyzed HIV repertoires. Of the 180 to 200 retained HIV repertoires, approximately 60 were collected before and roughly 130 after ART initiation. Repertoires were downsampled to 5000 TRB nucleotide sequences, with summary statistics averaged over 100 downsampling iterations. TRB sequences were retained for analysis only if CDR3 regions of at least seven amino acids were present. Two measures captured diversity: a Shannon entropy-derived clonality score and the Gini coefficient. In repertoire networks, the top 5000 CDR3 amino acid sequences were linked whenever an edit distance of one separated two sequences. For TRB CDR3 amino acid sequences, GLIPH2 was used to predict antigen specificity groups and MHC restriction. CDR3 amino acid sequences were matched against VDJdb and McPAS-TCR to flag known CMV, EBV, HIV or tissue antigen associations. Pre-ART, post-ART and control groups were compared with Wilcoxon signed-rank tests and Holm-Bonferroni correction. The immuneACCESS repertoire file appears here via TCRdb, limited to in-frame rearrangements. These files lack a portion of the clones; in checked studies, under half of the deficit traces to unresolved V genes, and the cause of the others is not known. V and J calls and clone size are as listed in that table; D and trimming were resolved from the DNA. The sample contains some 21,000 clones, around 77% of them found a single time. The ten top clones hold approximately 12% of the sample.

The CDR3 numbers 16 residues from cysteine through phenylalanine. Only the CDR3 DNA stays, 48 bases, in frame from base 1. CDR1 and CDR2, per the germline V gene, are SGHRS and YFSETQ. Between the V and J ends, shortened by 0 bases and 0 bases respectively, the junction contains 10 bases. Inclusion was restricted to participants for whom at least one PBMC sample before ART initiation and at least two post-ART samples were available. All participants with HIV were treated in the United States of America. Cryopreserved samples of 1-10 million PBMC were thawed and washed before DNA extraction. At the time of the earliest PBMC sample, participants with HIV were aged between about 20 and 55 years. Each participant contributed PBMC samples from 1-4 timepoints before ART initiation and 2-8 timepoints after ART initiation, with a median of 7 samples. Serial HIV viral load, CD4+ T-cell count, ART history and demographic data were obtained for every participant. A Qiagen kit on a QIAcube was used to extract genomic DNA from unsorted PBMC, with samples processed in batches of 12.

Details on this clone: Its cognate antigen has yet to be identified. The sample holds no much larger clone one base away, and base qualities are not on file.

Specimen: unsorted PBMCs, collected less than 1.8 years before starting antiretroviral therapy. The rearranged chain carries TRBV5-1 and TRBJ1-3; the D gene assignment is ambiguous. The TCR sequence derives from a woman aged 40 to 50 with HIV. The CDR3 reads CASSLVAQLSGNTIYF. The DNA sequence follows: TGCGCCAGCAGCTTGGTAGCCCAACTCTCTGGAAACACCATATATTTT.